The rows below give T cell receptor beta chains drawn from one sample of a study of vaccination and CD4 T cells after COVID-19. TCRdb reprocessed the PCR reads with MiXCR, giving one entry per CDR3 protein. The table records about 15,000 distinct CDR3 sequences, approximately 45% of them present only once. Their cognate antigens are unknown. Sequenced material: CD4+ T cells from blood, cultured in vitro, taken about 7 months after SARS-CoV-2 vaccination. These receptor sequences come from a human donor who had recovered from COVID-19. CDR3s include the opening cysteine and the closing phenylalanine or tryptophan. The D gene is left open where the match is weak. Size is stated for part of the rows, as once, few or many counts, or as a class when the clone is expanded.

v_gene	j_gene	d_gene	abundance	CDR3aa	CDR3nt
TRBV7-2	TRBJ2-3	.	few	CASSFEGATQYF	TGTGCCAGCAGCTTTGAGGGAGCGACGCAGTATTTT
TRBV27	TRBJ2-7	.	.	CASGSAITYEQYF	TGTGCCAGCGGATCCGCCATCACCTACGAGCAGTACTTC
TRBV10-3	TRBJ2-3	TRBD2	.	CASGGGHTDTQYF	TGTGCCTCCGGGGGGGGACACACAGATACGCAGTATTTT
TRBV7-2	TRBJ2-5	TRBD1	.	CASSPMHRQGAETQYF	TGTGCCAGCAGCCCAATGCACAGACAGGGGGCAGAGACCCAGTACTTC
TRBV20-1	TRBJ1-3	.	few	CSARSPSGNTIYF	TGCAGTGCGCGGAGTCCCTCTGGAAACACCATATATTTT
TRBV6-1	TRBJ2-7	.	.	CASSLSDRSYEQYF	TGTGCCAGCAGCCTCTCGGACAGATCCTACGAGCAGTACTTC
TRBV5-8	TRBJ1-2	TRBD1	.	CASRNLHRGSNGYTF	TGTGCCAGCAGGAACCTACACAGGGGGTCGAATGGCTACACCTTC
TRBV28	TRBJ2-4	.	.	CASSLGWEARYF	TGTGCCAGCAGTTTAGGGTGGGAGGCCCGGTACTTC
TRBV24-1	TRBJ1-2	TRBD1	.	CATSDLRQGDGYTF	TGTGCCACCAGTGATTTACGACAGGGGGATGGCTACACCTTC
TRBV4-3	TRBJ2-7	TRBD2	.	CASSRGGRSYEQYF	TGCGCCAGCAGCCGGGGGGGACGGAGCTACGAGCAGTACTTC
TRBV6-5	TRBJ2-5	TRBD2	few	CASSYFRGGAPQTQYF	TGTGCCAGCAGTTACTTTCGCGGGGGGGCGCCGCAGACCCAGTACTTC
TRBV20-1	TRBJ2-1	TRBD2	.	CSARLRGGSSYNEQFF	TGCAGTGCTAGGTTGCGGGGAGGGAGCTCCTACAATGAGCAGTTCTTC
TRBV7-6	TRBJ2-3	.	few	CASSQGPQGTDTQYF	TGTGCCAGCAGCCAAGGACCCCAGGGGACAGATACGCAGTATTTT
TRBV5-1	TRBJ2-5	TRBD2	few	CASSRRPSGGAETQYF	TGCGCCAGCAGTAGACGGCCCAGCGGGGGGGCAGAGACCCAGTACTTC
TRBV20-1	TRBJ1-1	.	.	CSASGRVGTEAFF	TGCAGTGCTAGTGGCAGGGTGGGCACTGAAGCTTTCTTT
TRBV27	TRBJ1-5	.	.	CASSLFGRIHGPQHF	TGTGCCAGCAGTTTGTTTGGACGTATTCATGGGCCCCAGCATTTT
TRBV20-1	TRBJ2-7	TRBD2	.	CSARDRREGFHEQYF	TGCAGTGCTAGAGATAGGCGGGAGGGGTTCCACGAGCAGTACTTC
TRBV6-2/TRBV6-3	TRBJ1-1	.	.	CASSYSLSTGLGTEAFF	TGTGCCAGCAGTTACTCCCTTTCAACAGGGTTGGGCACTGAAGCTTTCTTT
TRBV7-8	TRBJ1-1	.	.	CASSERAEAFF	TGTGCCAGCAGCGAACGGGCTGAAGCTTTCTTT
TRBV7-9	TRBJ1-1	.	.	CASSLGQVGTEAFF	TGTGCCAGCAGCTTAGGGCAGGTGGGCACTGAAGCTTTCTTT